These 27 T cell receptor beta chains came from one sample sequenced in a study of blood T cell repertoires in COVID-19. TCRdb's copy holds only in-frame clones and misses some; the assay was immunoSEQ multiplex PCR. This sample has about 130,000 clones, with about four fifths found just once. Sequenced input: peripheral blood. The receptors were gathered from a woman aged 70-85 years with COVID-19, enrolled during active disease.

This chain links TRBV29-1 with TRBJ2-2, with D possibly being TRBD2 (7 bases). V was trimmed by 4 bases and J by 6 bases, leaving 12 bases between them. The CDR3 totals 13 residues. Germline CDR1 reads SQVTM; CDR2 reads ANQGSEA. CDR3 sequence: CSVAGGLAGELFF. The CDR3, as DNA: TGCAGCGTTGCGGGGGGCTTGGCCGGGGAGCTGTTTTTT.

V usage is TRBV4-2 and J usage is TRBJ2-5, with D perhaps TRBD2 (6 bases). This CDR3 contains 15 residues. V was shortened by 0 bases and J by 7 bases, with 15 bases between the two germline ends. Germline loops: CDR1 LGHNA, CDR2 YNFKEQ. CDR3 bases: TGTGCCAGCAGCCAAGATCGATCCGGGACTTTGACCCAGTACTTC. Protein sequence: CASSQDRSGTLTQYF.

V gene TRBV27 combines with J gene TRBJ1-2; D may be TRBD1 (5 bases). The V end lost 0 bases, the J end lost 8 bases, and 13 bases lay between the germline ends. CDR1 and CDR2 from the germline V gene are MNHEY and SMNVEV (reference sequence). This CDR3 is 14 amino acids long. This CDR3 is CASSLSVDIRGYTF. The CDR3 nucleotides are TGTGCCAGCAGTTTATCCGTGGACATTAGAGGCTACACCTTC.

The chain couples TRBV9 to TRBJ1-1, with 7 nucleotides matching TRBD1. Trimming at V came to 2 bases and at J to 0 bases, leaving 4 bases not matched to a gene. This CDR3 region has 15 residues. Germline CDR1 is SGDLS and CDR2 is YYNGEE. The CDR3 nucleotides are TGTGCCAGCAGCGTGGGGGGACAGTTGAACACTGAAGCTTTCTTT. It codes for CASSVGGQLNTEAFF. The variable domain in full, with the rest retrieved from reference TRBV9 and TRBJ1-1, is DSGVTQTPKHLITATGQRVTLRCSPRSGDLSVYWYQQSLDQGLQFLIQYYNGEERAKGNILERFSAQQFPDLHSELNLSSLELGDSALYFCASSVGGQLNTEAFFGQGTRLTVV.

The gene calls are TRBV5-1 and TRBJ1-1; D not certain. The germline gives CDR1 SGHRS, CDR2 YFSETQ. V shed 4 bases and J shed 1 base, with 14 bases lying between them. This CDR3 is 15 amino acids long. CDR3 DNA: TGCGCCAGCAGCCTGATTCGGGAGGGGAACACTGAAGCTTTCTTT. The encoded protein is CASSLIREGNTEAFF.

The chain carries TRBV19 and TRBJ1-2; unclear D gene. This CDR3 contains 12 residues. V was shortened by 8 bases and J by 8 bases, with 15 bases between the two germline ends. Germline CDR1 LNHDA, CDR2 SQIVND (reference sequence). CDR3 residues: CASRQPGMGYTF. In DNA, the CDR3 is TGTGCCAGTCGGCAGCCCGGGATGGGCTACACCTTC.

The rearrangement joins TRBV30 to TRBJ1-1, with D maybe TRBD1 (6 bases). The CDR3 loop spans 12 amino acids. The V and J ends lost 8 bases and 1 base respectively, with 11 bases between them. CDR1 is GTSNPN, CDR2 SVGIG, per germline (reference sequence). The CDR3 DNA is TGTGCCGGGGGGGGGCAGAACACTGAAGCTTTCTTT. It codes for CAGGGQNTEAFF. Looking up the rest from reference TRBV30 and TRBJ1-1 gives the full variable domain: SQTIHQWPATLVQPVGSPLSLECTVEGTSNPNLYWYRQAAGRGLQLLFYSVGIGQISSEVPQNLSASRPQDRQFILSSKKLLLSDSGFYLCAGGGQNTEAFFGQGTRLTVV.

The sample holds one count of this clone. The rearrangement joins TRBV27 to TRBJ1-1; the match to TRBD1 covers 7 bases. In germline, CDR1 is MNHEY, CDR2 SMNVEV (reference sequence). The V and J ends lost 5 bases and 1 base, in that order; junction bases with no gene match: 10. CDR3 length: 16 residues. The CDR3, as DNA: TGTGCCAGCAGTCAACCCCCGACAGGGCGGAACACTGAAGCTTTCTTT. Translated: CASSQPPTGRNTEAFF.

There are a few counts of this clone. The J gene is TRBJ2-3, the V gene TRBV7-2; TRBD2 might be the D (5 bases). Trimming removed 3 bases from V and 0 bases from J, with 7 bases in between. The germline gives CDR1 SGHTA, CDR2 FQGNSA. This CDR3 has 14 amino acids. This CDR3 reads CASSLDSSTDTQYF. CDR3 coding DNA: TGTGCCAGCAGCTTGGACTCCAGCACAGATACGCAGTATTTT.

V and J are TRBV2 and TRBJ1-3; 7 bases line up with TRBD1. The CDR3 totals 16 residues. Germline values: CDR1 SNHLY, CDR2 FYNNEI. With 4 bases clipped from V and 0 bases from J, the junction kept 6 bases outside the gene matches. The CDR3 region has the DNA TGTGCCAGCAGTGCAACAGGGGCAACCTCTGGAAACACCATATATTTT. It specifies CASSATGATSGNTIYF.

The gene calls are TRBV5-4 and TRBJ2-2, with D possibly being TRBD1 (6 bases). The CDR3 is 15 residues long. The V end lost 6 bases, the J end lost 2 bases, and 14 bases lay between the germline ends. Germline V gene data show CDR1 as SGHNT and CDR2 as YYREEE (reference sequence). In nucleotides, the CDR3 is TGTGCCAGCAAATCCAACAGGGAAAACACCGGGGAGCTGTTTTTT. Translated: CASKSNRENTGELFF.

J is TRBJ2-3 and V is TRBV7-3; 10 bases line up with TRBD2. The CDR3 has 16 amino acids. The V segment lost 5 bases and the J segment 1 base; nucleotides outside the gene matches: 6. Germline values: CDR1 SGHTA, CDR2 FQGTGA. The CDR3 nucleotides are TGTGCCAGCAGCCTTAGCGGGGGGCTAGGCACAGATACGCAGTATTTT. It codes for CASSLSGGLGTDTQYF. Combining the CDR3 with reference TRBV7-3 and TRBJ2-3 gives the whole variable domain GAGVSQTPSNKVTEKGKYVELRCDPISGHTALYWYRQSLGQGPEFLIYFQGTGAADDSGLPNDRFFAVRPEGSVSTLKIQRTERGDSAVYLCASSLSGGLGTDTQYFGPGTRLTVL.

This clone was detected a few times. This chain joins TRBV7-9 and TRBJ2-3, with D possibly matching TRBD1 (5 bases). The germline V gene encodes CDR1 SEHNR and CDR2 FQNEAQ (reference sequence). Trimming stripped 5 bases from V and 1 base from J, with 13 bases between. The CDR3 has 15 amino acids. For the CDR3, the DNA is TGTGCCAGCAGCCCTCAGGGCAGTGGCACAGATACGCAGTATTTT. Its protein is CASSPQGSGTDTQYF.

This rearrangement joins TRBV5-4 to TRBJ2-6; tentative D call: TRBD1 (6 bases). Germline loops: CDR1 SGHNT, CDR2 YYREEE (reference sequence). Between the trimmed V and J ends, which lost 4 bases and 2 bases, there was a span of 13 bases. The CDR3 length is 16 residues. DNA of the CDR3: TGTGCCAGCAGCCCGTGGACAGCCGCTGGGGCCAACGTCCTGACTTTC. Residues: CASSPWTAAGANVLTF.

The chain couples TRBV19 to TRBJ1-2; D possibly corresponds to TRBD1 (5 bases). Germline CDR1 and CDR2: LNHDA and SQIVND (reference sequence). The CDR3 spans 14 residues. V lost 5 bases and J 0 bases, leaving 10 bases between the germline ends. The CDR3 loop reads CASSALTANYGYTF. The DNA of the CDR3 is TGTGCCAGTAGTGCCCTGACAGCTAACTATGGCTACACCTTC.

The chain carries TRBV19 and TRBJ2-2, with 8 bases lining up with TRBD1. Trimming cost V 9 bases and J 0 bases; bases outside gene matches: 3. The CDR3 has 14 amino acids. CDR1 and CDR2 (germline): LNHDA, SQIVND (reference sequence). The CDR3 coding sequence is TGTGCCAGCGAGACAGGGGCGAACACCGGGGAGCTGTTTTTT. Protein product: CASETGANTGELFF.

The chain employs TRBV30 and TRBJ1-6; TRBD1 might be the D (5 bases). Deletions cut 3 bases from V and 7 bases from J, with 10 bases between. CDR1 is GTSNPN, CDR2 SVGIG, per germline (reference sequence). The CDR3 totals 13 residues. CDR3 amino acids: CAWRGGGNSPLHF. CDR3 in DNA: TGTGCCTGGAGGGGGGGAGGAAATTCACCCCTCCACTTT. The whole variable domain, remainder taken from reference TRBV30 and TRBJ1-6, is SQTIHQWPATLVQPVGSPLSLECTVEGTSNPNLYWYRQAAGRGLQLLFYSVGIGQISSEVPQNLSASRPQDRQFILSSKKLLLSDSGFYLCAWRGGGNSPLHFGNGTRLTVT.

J is TRBJ2-7 and V is TRBV7-2; 7 bases match TRBD2. Germline CDR1 is SGHTA and CDR2 is FQGNSA. The CDR3 sequence is 15 residues long. V dropped 3 bases and J dropped 6; count of bases not matched to a gene: 11. The CDR3 nucleotides are TGTGCCAGCAGCTTGTGGGGGGGACCCAAGGCCGAGCAGTACTTC. Protein: CASSLWGGPKAEQYF.

This clone was counted a single time. This chain connects TRBV3-1 (or the pseudogene TRBV3-2) to TRBJ2-5; 9 bases agree with TRBD2. The V and J ends lost 4 bases and 5 bases, in that order; junction bases with no gene match: 11. The germline CDR1 and CDR2 sequences are LGHDT and YNNKEL (reference sequence). CDR3 size: 16 residues. The CDR3 region is CASSPWTSVDEETQYF. In nucleotides, the CDR3 is TGTGCCAGCAGCCCCTGGACTAGCGTGGATGAGGAGACCCAGTACTTC.

The chain combines TRBV11-2 with TRBJ1-1; weak D call: TRBD1 (5 bases). CDR1 SGHAT and CDR2 FQNNGV come from the germline V gene. Trimming shortened V by 3 bases and J by 5 bases, and 16 bases separated the two germline ends. This CDR3 spans 15 amino acids. The CDR3 DNA reads as TGTGCCAGCAGCTTCCGGCCTGTGGGGCGGACTGAAGCTTTCTTT. Translated, it gives CASSFRPVGRTEAFF.

This clone came up once. The chain employs TRBV28 and TRBJ1-1; D perhaps matches TRBD1 (5 bases). Trimming stripped 7 bases from V and 1 base from J, with 13 bases between. Germline V gene sequence: CDR1 MDHEN, CDR2 SYDVKM. The CDR3 has 14 amino acids. DNA of the CDR3: TGTGCCAGCAATCCTTTGACAGAGAACACTGAAGCTTTCTTT. Protein: CASNPLTENTEAFF.

This chain uses TRBV24-1 with TRBJ2-3; tentative D call: TRBD2 (6 bases). Per the germline V gene, CDR1 is KGHDR and CDR2 is SFDVKD. Trimming stripped 4 bases from V and 7 bases from J, with 11 bases between. The CDR3 has 13 amino acids. The CDR3 here is CATSDPGRNTQYF. For the CDR3, the DNA is TGTGCCACCAGTGACCCAGGGAGGAATACGCAGTATTTT.

The chain recombines TRBV6-6 with TRBJ1-6; TRBD1 aligns across 7 bases. Germline assignment: CDR1 MNHNY and CDR2 SVGAGI (reference sequence). J was trimmed by 0 bases and V by 7 bases; bases with no gene match: 6. The CDR3 consists of 16 residues. CDR3 nucleotides: TGTGCCAGCACCCAGGGGGTCCGCTCCTATAATTCACCCCTCCACTTT. Protein: CASTQGVRSYNSPLHF.

The rearrangement uses TRBV20-1 and TRBJ1-1; 7 bases are shared with TRBD1. The germline V gene has CDR1 DFQATT and CDR2 SNEGSKA (reference sequence). The CDR3 sequence is 14 residues long. Trimming at V came to 3 bases and at J to 1 base, leaving 5 bases not matched to a gene. The chain's CDR3 is CSASLGQTNTEAFF. The CDR3 DNA reads TGCAGTGCTAGTCTGGGACAGACGAACACTGAAGCTTTCTTT.

The chain recombines TRBV5-6 with TRBJ1-6; TRBD1 matches 9 bases. CDR3 length: 16 residues. The ends lost 7 bases at V and 9 bases at J; junction bases unmatched: 14. Germline V gene data show CDR1 as SGHDT and CDR2 as YYEEEE. The CDR3 region is CASASVGDRVGSPLHF. The CDR3 DNA sequence: TGTGCCAGCGCATCTGTGGGGGACAGGGTGGGTTCACCCCTCCACTTT.

V usage is TRBV3-1 (or the pseudogene TRBV3-2) and J usage is TRBJ2-7, with a possible D match to TRBD2 (6 bases). Germline CDR1 is LGHDT and CDR2 is YNNKEL (reference sequence). This CDR3 is 15 amino acids long. Between the trimmed V and J ends, which lost 1 base and 0 bases, there was a span of 10 bases. CDR3 protein: CASSQVAVSSYEQYF. DNA of the CDR3: TGTGCCAGCAGCCAAGTAGCGGTGAGCTCCTACGAGCAGTACTTC.

This clone was seen a handful of times. The rearrangement uses TRBV7-2 and TRBJ2-1; weak D call: TRBD2 (6 bases). Trimming took 5 bases from V and 6 from J, leaving 11 bases between them. The V gene's germline CDR1 is SGHTA and CDR2 FQGNSA. The CDR3 extends over 13 amino acids. CDR3 sequence reads: CASSNPTSNEQFF. The DNA of the CDR3 is TGTGCCAGCAGCAACCCGACTAGCAATGAGCAGTTCTTC.